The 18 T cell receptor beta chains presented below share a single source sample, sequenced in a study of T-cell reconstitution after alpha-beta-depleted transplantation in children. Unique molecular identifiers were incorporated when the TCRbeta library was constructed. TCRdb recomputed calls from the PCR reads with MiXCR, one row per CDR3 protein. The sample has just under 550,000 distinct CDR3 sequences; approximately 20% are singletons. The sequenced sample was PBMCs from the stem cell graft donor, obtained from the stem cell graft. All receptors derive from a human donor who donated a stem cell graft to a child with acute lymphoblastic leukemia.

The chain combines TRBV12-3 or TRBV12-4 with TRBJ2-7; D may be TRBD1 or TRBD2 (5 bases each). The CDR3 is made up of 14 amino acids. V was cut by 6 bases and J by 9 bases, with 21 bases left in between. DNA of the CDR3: TGTGCCAGCAGGTCCCCAGGGAGTACCGGTGCGCAGTACTTC. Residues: CASRSPGSTGAQYF.

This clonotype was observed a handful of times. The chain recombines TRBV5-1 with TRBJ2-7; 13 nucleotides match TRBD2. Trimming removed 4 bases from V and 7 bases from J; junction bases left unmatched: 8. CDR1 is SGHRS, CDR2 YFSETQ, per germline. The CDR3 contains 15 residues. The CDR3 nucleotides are TGCGCCAGCAGCCGGACTAGCGGGAGCCCCAGGGAGCAGTACTTC. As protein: CASSRTSGSPREQYF. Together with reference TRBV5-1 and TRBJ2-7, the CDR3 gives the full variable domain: KAGVTQTPRYLIKTRGQQVTLSCSPISGHRSVSWYQQTPGQGLQFLFEYFSETQRNKGNFPGRFSGRQFSNSRSEMNVSTLELGDSALYLCASSRTSGSPREQYFGPGTRLTVT.

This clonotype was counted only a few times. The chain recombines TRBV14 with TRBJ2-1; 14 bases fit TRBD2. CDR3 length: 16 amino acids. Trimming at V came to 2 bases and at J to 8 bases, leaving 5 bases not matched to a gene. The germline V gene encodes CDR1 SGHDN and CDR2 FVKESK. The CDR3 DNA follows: TGTGCCAGCAGCCAACTGACTAGCGGGAGGGTATATGAGCAGTTCTTC. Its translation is CASSQLTSGRVYEQFF.

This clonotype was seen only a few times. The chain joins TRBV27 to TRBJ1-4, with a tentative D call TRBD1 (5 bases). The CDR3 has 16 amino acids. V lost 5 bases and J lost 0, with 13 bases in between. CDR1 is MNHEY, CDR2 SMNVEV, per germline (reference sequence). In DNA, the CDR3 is TGTGCCAGCAGTGGGGAGGGACCTGCAACTAATGAAAAACTGTTTTTT. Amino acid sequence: CASSGEGPATNEKLFF.

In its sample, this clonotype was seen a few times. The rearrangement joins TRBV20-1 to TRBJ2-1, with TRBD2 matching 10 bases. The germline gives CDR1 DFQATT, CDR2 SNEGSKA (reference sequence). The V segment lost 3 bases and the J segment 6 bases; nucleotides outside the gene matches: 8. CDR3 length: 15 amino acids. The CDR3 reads CSASPSGRAGNEQFF. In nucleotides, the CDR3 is TGCAGTGCTAGCCCGAGCGGGAGGGCCGGCAATGAGCAGTTCTTC.

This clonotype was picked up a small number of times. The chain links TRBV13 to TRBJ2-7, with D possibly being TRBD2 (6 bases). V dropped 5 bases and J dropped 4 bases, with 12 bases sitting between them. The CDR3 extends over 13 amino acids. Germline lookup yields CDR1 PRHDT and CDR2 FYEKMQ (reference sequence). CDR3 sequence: CASSTGGMYEQYF. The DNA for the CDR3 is TGTGCCAGCAGCACAGGAGGGATGTACGAGCAGTACTTC.

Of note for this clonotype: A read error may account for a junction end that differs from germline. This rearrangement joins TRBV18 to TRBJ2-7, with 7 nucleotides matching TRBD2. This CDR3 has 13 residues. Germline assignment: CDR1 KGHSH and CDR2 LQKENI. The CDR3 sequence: CASSPERGPMKSF. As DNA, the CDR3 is TGTGCCAGCTCACCTGAGCGGGGCCCAATGAAGTCCTTC.

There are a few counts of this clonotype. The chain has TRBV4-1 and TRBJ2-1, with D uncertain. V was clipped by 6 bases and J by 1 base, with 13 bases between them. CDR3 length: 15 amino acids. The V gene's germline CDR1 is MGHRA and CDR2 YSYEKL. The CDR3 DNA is TGCGCCAGCAGACACTCCCTTAGATCCTACAATGAGCAGTTCTTC. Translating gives CASRHSLRSYNEQFF.

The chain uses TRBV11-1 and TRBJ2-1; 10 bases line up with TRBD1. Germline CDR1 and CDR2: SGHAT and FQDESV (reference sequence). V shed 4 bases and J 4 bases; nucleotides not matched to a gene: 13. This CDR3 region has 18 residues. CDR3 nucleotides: TGTGCCAGCAGCTCTTCACCGGGACAGGGGAGGGATTACAATGAGCAGTTCTTC. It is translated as CASSSSPGQGRDYNEQFF. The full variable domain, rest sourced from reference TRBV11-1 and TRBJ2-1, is EAEVAQSPRYKITEKSQAVAFWCDPISGHATLYWYRQILGQGPELLVQFQDESVVDDSQLPKDRFSAERLKGVDSTLKIQPAELGDSAMYLCASSSSPGQGRDYNEQFFGPGTRLTVL.

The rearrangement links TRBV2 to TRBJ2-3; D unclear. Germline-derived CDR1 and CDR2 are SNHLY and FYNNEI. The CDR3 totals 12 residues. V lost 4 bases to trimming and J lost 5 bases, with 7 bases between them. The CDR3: CASSVVLDTQYF. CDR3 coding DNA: TGTGCCAGCAGTGTGGTATTAGATACGCAGTATTTT.

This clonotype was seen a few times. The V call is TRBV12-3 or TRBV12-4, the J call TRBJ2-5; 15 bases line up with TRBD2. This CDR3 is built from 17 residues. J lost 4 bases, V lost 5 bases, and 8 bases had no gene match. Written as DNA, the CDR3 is TGTGCCAGCAGTCTCGGACTAGCGGGAGGGCCGCGAGAGACCCAGTACTTC. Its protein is CASSLGLAGGPRETQYF.

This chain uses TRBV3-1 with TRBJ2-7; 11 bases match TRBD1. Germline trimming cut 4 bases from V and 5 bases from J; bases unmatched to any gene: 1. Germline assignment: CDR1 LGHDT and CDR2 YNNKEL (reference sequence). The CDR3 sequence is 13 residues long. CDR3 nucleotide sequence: TGTGCCAGCAGCCGGACAGGGGGCCACGAGCAGTACTTC. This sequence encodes CASSRTGGHEQYF.

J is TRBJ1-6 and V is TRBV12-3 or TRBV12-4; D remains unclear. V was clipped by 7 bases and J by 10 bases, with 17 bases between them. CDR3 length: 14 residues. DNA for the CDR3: TGTGCCAGCACTGAACATGTTTTTTTGTCACCCCTCCACTTT. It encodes CASTEHVFLSPLHF.

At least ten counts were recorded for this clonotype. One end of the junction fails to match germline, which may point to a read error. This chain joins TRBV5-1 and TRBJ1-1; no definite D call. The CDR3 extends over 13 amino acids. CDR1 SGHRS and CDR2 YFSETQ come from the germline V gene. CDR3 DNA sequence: TGTGCCAGCAGCTTATCTGTAAACACTGAAGCTTTCTTT. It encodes CASSLSVNTEAFF.

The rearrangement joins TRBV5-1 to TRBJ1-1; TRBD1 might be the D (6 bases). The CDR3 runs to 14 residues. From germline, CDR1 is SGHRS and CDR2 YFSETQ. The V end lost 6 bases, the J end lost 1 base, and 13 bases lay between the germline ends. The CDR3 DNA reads TGCGCCAGCAAGGTTAGACAGGCGAACACTGAAGCTTTCTTT. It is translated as CASKVRQANTEAFF.

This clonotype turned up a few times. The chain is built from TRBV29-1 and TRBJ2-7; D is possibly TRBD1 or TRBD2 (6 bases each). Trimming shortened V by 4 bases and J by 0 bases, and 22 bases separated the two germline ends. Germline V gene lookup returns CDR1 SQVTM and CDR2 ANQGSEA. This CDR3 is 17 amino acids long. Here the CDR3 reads CSVVGGKSGGYSYEQYF. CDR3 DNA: TGCAGCGTTGTAGGGGGTAAGAGTGGGGGGTACTCCTACGAGCAGTACTTC.

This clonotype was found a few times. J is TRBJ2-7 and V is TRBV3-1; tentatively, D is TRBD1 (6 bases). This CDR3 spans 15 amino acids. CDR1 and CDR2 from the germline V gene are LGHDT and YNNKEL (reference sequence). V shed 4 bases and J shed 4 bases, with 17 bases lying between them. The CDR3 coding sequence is TGTGCCAGCAGCCTTTTGATGGGGGCTAAGTACGAGCAGTACTTC. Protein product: CASSLLMGAKYEQYF.

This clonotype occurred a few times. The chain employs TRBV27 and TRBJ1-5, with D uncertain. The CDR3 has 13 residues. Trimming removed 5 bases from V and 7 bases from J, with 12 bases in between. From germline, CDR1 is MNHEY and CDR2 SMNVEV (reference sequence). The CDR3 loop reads CASSPLGEQPQHF. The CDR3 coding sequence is TGTGCCAGCAGTCCATTGGGTGAGCAGCCCCAGCATTTT.